Listed here are 23 T cell receptor beta chains from one sample, sequenced in a study of T cells in Graves' hyperthyroidism and ophthalmopathy. Researchers took RNA transcripts and amplified the TCR beta CDR3 regions from them. The study used the HTBI primer set for a first-round RT-PCR of the TCR CDR3. TCRdb re-called the multiplex PCR reads with MiXCR, one entry per CDR3 protein. Altogether approximately 520,000 distinct CDR3 sequences are present, around 20% being singletons, with the ten largest covering about 30%. Sequencing used blood. The receptor source for this set is a man aged 18 to 30 with Graves' hyperthyroidism.

The chain links TRBV18 to TRBJ2-5, with D hard to call. The CDR3 loop spans 14 amino acids. CDR1 is KGHSH and CDR2 is LQKENI in the germline V gene. Trimming took 3 bases from V and 2 from J, leaving 10 bases between them. The CDR3, as DNA: TGTGCCAGCTCACCCCTGGGAACACAAGAGACCCAGTACTTC. Protein: CASSPLGTQETQYF. Together with reference TRBV18 and TRBJ2-5, the CDR3 gives the full variable domain: NAGVMQNPRHLVRRRGQEARLRCSPMKGHSHVYWYRQLPEEGLKFMVYLQKENIIDESGMPKERFSAEFPKEGPSILRIQQVVRGDSAAYFCASSPLGTQETQYFGPGTRLLVL.

This clonotype was seen ten or more times. V and J are TRBV10-3 and TRBJ2-2, with 9 positions matching TRBD2. This CDR3 has 15 residues. Germline V gene data show CDR1 as ENHRY and CDR2 as SYGVKD. With V trimmed by 6 bases and J by 0 bases, 2 bases remained unmatched. The CDR3 sequence: CAIRGLASNTGELFF. The CDR3 DNA reads as TGTGCCATCAGGGGACTAGCCTCGAACACCGGGGAGCTGTTTTTT.

The chain employs TRBV12-3 or TRBV12-4 and TRBJ1-1, with 7 bases aligning to TRBD1. The V segment lost 3 bases and the J segment 3 bases; nucleotides outside the gene matches: 4. CDR3 size: 14 residues. CDR3 loop: CASSFTGAYTEAFF. CDR3 nucleotide sequence: TGTGCCAGCAGTTTTACAGGGGCGTACACTGAAGCTTTCTTT.

The rearrangement uses TRBV29-1 and TRBJ1-2, with a possible D match to TRBD1 (5 bases). There are 11 residues in the CDR3. The V gene's germline CDR1 is SQVTM and CDR2 ANQGSEA. The V and J ends lost 5 bases and 8 bases respectively, with 12 bases between them. The CDR3 spells CSVLGDFGYTF. The CDR3 nucleotides read TGCAGCGTTCTAGGGGATTTCGGCTACACCTTC.

In its sample, this clonotype was seen many times. The rearrangement links TRBV12-3 or TRBV12-4 to TRBJ2-7; D is possibly TRBD2 (5 bases). This CDR3 is 14 amino acids long. Trimming stripped 7 bases from V and 3 bases from J, with 16 bases between. The chain's CDR3 is CASMQHTGNYEQYF. The CDR3 bases are TGTGCCAGCATGCAACACACGGGGAACTACGAGCAGTACTTC.

The table lists this clonotype with a few counts. The V call is TRBV11-2, the J call TRBJ2-5; 7 bases map to TRBD1. Per germline, CDR1 SGHAT and CDR2 FQNNGV. CDR3 size: 15 residues. Trimming took 5 bases from V and 1 from J; bases not matched to a gene: 7. This CDR3 is CASSQGQTRQETQYF. The CDR3, as DNA: TGTGCCAGCAGCCAGGGACAGACCCGCCAAGAGACCCAGTACTTC.

On this clonotype: This may be a read error: a much more frequent sequence differs by one nucleotide. The chain uses TRBV12-3 or TRBV12-4 and TRBJ2-5; 7 bases fit TRBD1. CDR3 length: 15 amino acids. CDR3 region: CASSLGSVQGESQYF. The CDR3 bases are TGTGCCAGCAGTTTAGGGTCCGTGCAGGGGGAGAGCCAGTACTTC.

This clonotype was found a few times. The gene calls are TRBV25-1 and TRBJ2-5, with no clear D. Germline assignment: CDR1 MGHDK and CDR2 SYGVNS. The CDR3 loop spans 15 amino acids. V gave up 5 bases and J gave up 5 bases, with 18 bases separating them. CDR3 protein: CASSQRKGNMETQYF. CDR3 bases: TGTGCCAGCAGTCAGCGTAAAGGGAATATGGAGACCCAGTACTTC.

This clonotype was recorded many times. V is TRBV4-1 and J is TRBJ2-2; 9 bases fit TRBD1. V was pared by 3 bases and J by 3 bases, with 5 bases of the junction left unmatched. CDR1 and CDR2 (germline): MGHRA, YSYEKL. There are 16 residues in the CDR3. CDR3 sequence (DNA): TGCGCCAGCAGCCAGCTTACAGGGGGCGACACCGGGGAGCTGTTTTTT. Protein: CASSQLTGGDTGELFF.

This clonotype was seen ten or more times. This chain uses TRBV29-1 with TRBJ1-1; D call uncertain. Germline V gene data show CDR1 as SQVTM and CDR2 as ANQGSEA. Trimming took 0 bases from V and 2 from J, leaving 16 bases between them. The CDR3 length is 16 residues. CDR3 loop: CSVEDRTAGANTEAFF. The CDR3 DNA reads as TGCAGCGTTGAAGATAGGACCGCAGGTGCCAACACTGAAGCTTTCTTT.

A note on this clonotype: A much more abundant neighbour one base away suggests this may be a read error. CDR3 protein: CAISESMFPTGELFF. The CDR3 region has the DNA TGCGCCATCAGTGAGAGCATGTTTCCCACCGGGGAGCTGTTTTTT. The V gene is TRBV10-1, the J gene TRBJ2-2; no definite D call. CDR3 length equals 15 residues. CDR1 and CDR2 from the germline V gene are WNHNN and SYGVQD (reference sequence).

This clonotype showed up many times. The chain combines TRBV28 with TRBJ1-5; possible D gene TRBD1, 6 bases. Germline V gene sequence: CDR1 MDHEN, CDR2 SYDVKM. The CDR3 consists of 14 residues. V lost 5 bases and J lost 1, with 9 bases in between. DNA for the CDR3: TGTGCCAGCAGTGGAGGGGGGAGCAATCAGCCCCAGCATTTT. Translation gives CASSGGGSNQPQHF. Complete variable domain (other parts from reference TRBV28 and TRBJ1-5): DVKVTQSSRYLVKRTGEKVFLECVQDMDHENMFWYRQDPGLGLRLIYFSYDVKMKEKGDIPEGYSVSREKKERFSLILESASTNQTSMYLCASSGGGSNQPQHFGDGTRLSIL.

This clonotype was detected many times. V is TRBV12-3 or TRBV12-4 and J is TRBJ2-2; D ambiguous. V shed 3 bases and J shed 0 bases, with 8 bases lying between them. This CDR3 has 15 residues. The CDR3 loop is CASSFHVSNTGELFF. The CDR3 nucleotides are TGTGCCAGCAGTTTCCACGTCTCGAACACCGGGGAGCTGTTTTTT.

This clonotype was recorded many times. J is TRBJ1-1 and V is TRBV28, with D unresolved. This CDR3 has 11 residues. Trimming took off 6 bases at V and 4 bases at J, with 6 bases between the two ends. Germline assignment: CDR1 MDHEN and CDR2 SYDVKM. CDR3 amino acids: CASRGFTEAFF. As DNA, the CDR3 is TGTGCCAGCAGGGGTTTCACTGAAGCTTTCTTT.

This clonotype was counted at least ten times. The CDR3 sequence is CSAKLVSYEQYF. For the CDR3, the DNA is TGCAGTGCTAAGTTGGTCTCCTACGAGCAGTACTTC. V gene TRBV20-1 combines with J gene TRBJ2-7; no clear D gene. Germline V gene data show CDR1 as DFQATT and CDR2 as SNEGSKA (reference sequence). The CDR3 covers 12 residues. With 4 bases removed from V and 0 bases from J, the gap between germline ends came to 7 bases.

This clonotype was observed a few times. This likely comes from a read error, as the CDR3 has no conserved phenylalanine or tryptophan at its end. This chain uses TRBV12-5 with TRBJ1-1; no firm D call. V shed 0 bases and J shed 5 bases, with 4 bases lying between them. The germline gives CDR1 LGHNT, CDR2 FRNRAP. There are 12 residues in the CDR3. The CDR3 sequence: CASGLVGTEAFS. CDR3 bases: TGTGCTAGTGGTTTGGTAGGAACTGAAGCTTTCTCT.

There are many counts of this clonotype. The V gene is TRBV5-1, the J gene TRBJ2-5, with 8 bases that match TRBD1. CDR1 and CDR2 from the germline V gene are SGHRS and YFSETQ. CDR3 size: 16 residues. V lost 0 bases and J lost 1; bases outside the gene matches: 5. The CDR3: CASSLASGGVQETQYF. In DNA form, the CDR3 reads TGCGCCAGCAGCTTGGCTTCAGGGGGCGTCCAAGAGACCCAGTACTTC. The full variable domain, rest sourced from reference TRBV5-1 and TRBJ2-5, is KAGVTQTPRYLIKTRGQQVTLSCSPISGHRSVSWYQQTPGQGLQFLFEYFSETQRNKGNFPGRFSGRQFSNSRSEMNVSTLELGDSALYLCASSLASGGVQETQYFGPGTRLLVL.

This clonotype was detected ten times or more. The genes are TRBV11-1 and TRBJ2-7; possibly TRBD2 for D (6 bases). This CDR3 is 16 amino acids long. With 5 bases removed from V and 0 bases from J, the gap between germline ends came to 17 bases. From germline, CDR1 is SGHAT and CDR2 FQDESV (reference sequence). The CDR3: CASSPLGRGSSYEQYF. CDR3 DNA: TGTGCCAGCAGCCCCTTGGGACGGGGGAGCTCCTACGAGCAGTACTTC.

The sample holds many counts of this clonotype. The J gene is TRBJ2-2, the V gene TRBV12-3 or TRBV12-4, with D uncertain. The CDR3 has 16 residues. Trimming left V 2 bases short and J 4 bases short, with 14 bases between. CDR3 amino acids: CASSLRRQAGTGELFF. The CDR3 DNA reads as TGTGCCAGCAGTTTAAGGCGGCAGGCAGGCACCGGGGAGCTGTTTTTT.

This clonotype came up many times. The genes are TRBV6-1 and TRBJ2-3; tentative D call: TRBD2 (5 bases). Germline V gene data show CDR1 as MNHNS and CDR2 as SASEGT. V gave up 3 bases and J gave up 1 base, with 11 bases separating them. The CDR3 runs 15 residues. The CDR3 is CASSESSFGTDTQYF. The CDR3 DNA is TGTGCCAGCAGTGAGTCTAGCTTCGGCACAGATACGCAGTATTTT.

This clonotype has at least ten counts. V usage is TRBV13 and J usage is TRBJ2-5; D is perhaps TRBD2 (6 bases). The V and J ends lost 8 bases and 5 bases respectively, with 18 bases between them. The CDR3 length is 14 residues. Germline CDR1 and CDR2: PRHDT and FYEKMQ (reference sequence). As DNA, the CDR3 is TGTGCCAGCTCCACCGGAGGGGTTGAGGAGACCCAGTACTTC. Translated, it gives CASSTGGVEETQYF. The whole variable domain, remainder taken from reference TRBV13 and TRBJ2-5, is AAGVIQSPRHLIKEKRETATLKCYPIPRHDTVYWYQQGPGQDPQFLISFYEKMQSDKGSIPDRFSAQQFSDYHSELNMSSLELGDSALYFCASSTGGVEETQYFGPGTRLLVL.

This clonotype occurred a few times. This rearrangement joins TRBV6-2 or TRBV6-3 to TRBJ2-7; tentatively, D is TRBD1 (5 bases). CDR3 length: 15 amino acids. Per germline, CDR1 MNHEY and CDR2 SVGEGT. The V and J ends lost 6 bases and 5 bases respectively, with 20 bases between them. The CDR3: CASRTIWGPPHEQYF. The CDR3 coding sequence is TGTGCCAGCAGGACAATATGGGGCCCACCCCACGAGCAGTACTTC.

This clonotype was found many times. V usage is TRBV20-1 and J usage is TRBJ1-2; no definite D call. Looked up from germline, CDR1 is DFQATT and CDR2 is SNEGSKA (reference sequence). The CDR3 consists of 10 residues. V gave up 3 bases and J gave up 6 bases, with 5 bases separating them. The CDR3 DNA reads as TGCAGTGCTAGTACAGATGGCTACACCTTC. Translation gives CSASTDGYTF.